This paragraph covers one TCR beta chain sequence. This entry comes from a study of blood T cells in healthy people across ages. The V and J ends lost 4 bases and 10 bases, in that order; junction bases with no gene match: 16. The CDR3 sequence is 16 residues long. Germline CDR1 is SEHNR and CDR2 is FQNEAQ (reference sequence). A J-beta primer mix and a sample-barcoded 5' primer were used in a second PCR of about 7 to 12 cycles. The template-switch adaptor, which had 12 random nucleotides, put a tag on each cDNA molecule. TCRdb passed the 5' RACE reads through MiXCR, listing each CDR3 protein once. The sample has about 640,000 distinct CDR3 sequences, roughly 53% seen once.

The sample comprised blood. The J gene is TRBJ2-1, the V gene TRBV7-9; 7 bases line up with TRBD1. This sequence was found in a man in his 60s in good health. The chain's CDR3 is CASSSIYRGPPYEQFF. DNA for the CDR3: TGTGCCAGCAGCTCCATATACAGGGGTCCTCCCTACGAGCAGTTCTTC.